Each of the 16 T cell receptor beta chains below was sequenced from the same sample in a study of blood T cell repertoires in COVID-19 (dated by TCRdb to the early 2020s). Receptor libraries were prepared by the immunoSEQ multiplex PCR assay. What TCRdb holds here is the immuneACCESS table cut down to in-frame rearrangements. Part of the clones is not present; checked against another copy, under half of the missing clones reflect an unresolved V gene, and the others are unexplained. The sample table shows about 44,000 clones, and approximately 88% are seen once. 1% to 1.5% of the sample is taken by the ten largest. The specimen sequenced was peripheral blood. The receptor source for this set is a woman aged 40 to 50 with acute or convalescent COVID-19.

The V gene is TRBV2, the J gene TRBJ2-7, with a tentative D call TRBD2 (5 bases). Trimming took 7 bases from V and 7 from J, leaving 11 bases between them. This CDR3 is 11 amino acids long. In germline, CDR1 is SNHLY, CDR2 FYNNEI. The CDR3 region has the DNA TGTGCCAGCAACCTCTGGAGGGAGCAGTACTTC. It encodes CASNLWREQYF. Filled out from reference TRBV2 and TRBJ2-7, the complete variable domain reads EPEVTQTPSHQVTQMGQEVILRCVPISNHLYFYWYRQILGQKVEFLVSFYNNEISEKSEIFDDQFSVERPDGSNFTLKIRSTKLEDSAMYFCASNLWREQYFGPGTRLTVT.

The chain is built from TRBV28 and TRBJ1-2; 9 bases are a match to TRBD1. Germline trimming cut 3 bases from V and 8 bases from J; bases unmatched to any gene: 10. Germline V gives CDR1 MDHEN, CDR2 SYDVKM. The CDR3 runs to 15 residues. The CDR3 DNA reads TGTGCCAGCAGTTTCAACAGGGGACAGGGCGGCGGCTACACCTTC. This translates into CASSFNRGQGGGYTF.

The rearrangement links TRBV6-5 to TRBJ1-1, with D tentatively TRBD1 (5 bases). The germline CDR1 and CDR2 sequences are MNHEY and SVGAGI. The V gene lost 6 bases and the J gene lost 1 base, with 9 bases spanning the gap. CDR3 length: 13 amino acids. The CDR3 loop reads CASSPRGNTEAFF. Written as DNA, the CDR3 is TGTGCCAGCAGCCCAAGGGGGAACACTGAAGCTTTCTTT.

This rearrangement joins TRBV5-6 to TRBJ1-5; D call uncertain. V gave up 0 bases and J gave up 7 bases, with 5 bases separating them. The CDR3 spans 12 residues. CDR1 is SGHDT and CDR2 is YYEEEE in the germline V gene. CDR3 sequence: CASSLGKQPQHF. The CDR3 bases are TGTGCCAGCAGCTTGGGTAAACAGCCCCAGCATTTT.

The CDR3, as DNA: TGTGCCAGCAGCTCTCGACAGGGAAGTGGAAGGACTAATGAAAAACTGTTTTTT. Translation: CASSSRQGSGRTNEKLFF. This sequence joins TRBV7-2 and TRBJ1-4, with 7 bases fitting TRBD1. The CDR3 has 18 amino acids. The germline V gene encodes CDR1 SGHTA and CDR2 FQGNSA. Trimming took 4 bases from V and 2 from J; bases not matched to a gene: 13.

V gene TRBV4-2 combines with J gene TRBJ2-1; 11 nucleotides agree with TRBD2. The CDR3 contains 17 residues. V lost 0 bases, J lost 2 bases, and 3 bases stayed unmatched. In germline, CDR1 is LGHNA, CDR2 YNFKEQ. The CDR3 DNA is TGTGCCAGCAGCCAAGACTTGACTAGCGGGACCTACAATGAGCAGTTCTTC. As protein: CASSQDLTSGTYNEQFF.

J is TRBJ2-1 and V is TRBV7-3; 8 positions match TRBD2. The V gene's germline CDR1 is SGHTA and CDR2 FQGTGA. The CDR3 consists of 16 residues. Germline trimming cut 5 bases from V and 7 bases from J; bases unmatched to any gene: 13. This CDR3 is CASSPDGTRSGNEQFF. The CDR3, as DNA: TGTGCCAGCAGCCCAGACGGGACTAGGTCAGGGAATGAGCAGTTCTTC.

V usage is TRBV21-1 and J usage is TRBJ1-1; TRBD1, the table's D call, was not compared with the DNA. TRBV21-1 is tagged as a pseudogene. The CDR3 sequence is 18 residues long. In nucleotides, the CDR3 is TGTGCCAGCAGCACAAAGGGACAGGGGTGTGCGGGGTACACTGAAGCTTTCTTT. This translates into CASSTKGQGCAGYTEAFF.

The chain joins TRBV28 to TRBJ2-5; D possibly corresponds to TRBD2 (5 bases). Trimming shortened V by 2 bases and J by 5 bases, and 15 bases separated the two germline ends. The CDR3 has 15 amino acids. CDR1 is MDHEN and CDR2 is SYDVKM in the germline V gene. The CDR3 DNA sequence: TGTGCCAGCAGTTTACCCGAGGGCCTAGTGGAGACCCAGTACTTC. Protein product: CASSLPEGLVETQYF.

This clone has only a few counts. V gene TRBV28 combines with J gene TRBJ1-2; 11 bases are shared with TRBD1. The CDR3 is 15 amino acids. V lost 2 bases, J lost 5 bases, and 4 bases stayed unmatched. The germline V gene encodes CDR1 MDHEN and CDR2 SYDVKM. As DNA, the CDR3 is TGTGCCAGCAGTTTAGGACAGGGGGCATGGTATGGCTACACCTTC. Protein product: CASSLGQGAWYGYTF.

The gene calls are TRBV27 and TRBJ2-7; TRBD1 matches 12 bases. Germline V gene data show CDR1 as MNHEY and CDR2 as SMNVEV (reference sequence). The ends lost 5 bases at V and 7 bases at J; junction bases unmatched: 6. The CDR3 totals 14 residues. CDR3 DNA sequence: TGTGCCAGCAGTATGGGACAGGGGGCGGGGGAGCAGTACTTC. This gives the protein CASSMGQGAGEQYF.

The V and J genes are TRBV6-5 and TRBJ1-1; 9 bases line up with TRBD1. The ends lost 5 bases at V and 7 bases at J; junction bases unmatched: 5. CDR1 is MNHEY, CDR2 SVGAGI, per germline. The CDR3 sequence is 13 residues long. CDR3 DNA: TGTGCCAGCAGTAGGAGACAGGGGGATGAAGCTTTCTTT. As protein: CASSRRQGDEAFF.

V gene TRBV10-3 combines with J gene TRBJ2-1, with 9 bases identical to TRBD1. Trimming at V came to 9 bases and at J to 6 bases, leaving 9 bases not matched to a gene. CDR1 ENHRY and CDR2 SYGVKD come from the germline V gene. The CDR3 covers 14 residues. The CDR3 sequence is CAITRDRALNEQFF. CDR3 nucleotide sequence: TGTGCCATAACCCGGGACAGGGCCCTCAATGAGCAGTTCTTC.

The J gene is TRBJ1-2, the V gene TRBV6-5, with unresolved D. Trimming removed 9 bases from V and 2 bases from J, with 7 bases in between. Germline lookup yields CDR1 MNHEY and CDR2 SVGAGI. The CDR3 consists of 11 residues. The CDR3 region has the DNA TGTGCCAGTTTCTTCAACTATGGCTACACCTTC. As protein: CASFFNYGYTF.

The chain has TRBV6-4 and TRBJ1-6; TRBD1 might be the D (6 bases). V lost 5 bases and J lost 7, with 12 bases in between. CDR1 is MRHNA and CDR2 is SNTAGT in the germline V gene. The CDR3 contains 14 residues. For the CDR3, the DNA is TGTGCCAGCAGTCTCTGGACAGAAAATTCACCCCTCCACTTT. It codes for CASSLWTENSPLHF.

The chain recombines TRBV28 with TRBJ2-3; D gene uncertain. Per the germline V gene, CDR1 is MDHEN and CDR2 is SYDVKM. The CDR3 loop spans 14 amino acids. The V gene lost 7 bases and the J gene lost 1 base, with 12 bases spanning the gap. For the CDR3, the DNA is TGTGCCAGCATAGATTCGCGCGGCACAGATACGCAGTATTTT. Translation: CASIDSRGTDTQYF.